Listed below are T cell receptor beta chains from one sample, sequenced in a study of cytomegalovirus exposure and HLA in healthy donors. TCRdb keeps only in-frame clones here, not all; method: immunoSEQ multiplex PCR. The sample data list fewer than 95,000 clones. The sample comprised PBMCs. These receptors were obtained from a woman aged 40 to 49 in good health and CMV-seropositive. CDR3s include the opening cysteine and the closing phenylalanine or tryptophan. D genes are given only for firm matches. A clone size is listed for some rows: how often the clone was seen (once, few, many), or a class if it is expanded.

d_call clone_size j_call v_call cdr3_nt cdr3_aa
TRBD1 NA TRBJ1-1 TRBV5-4 TGTGCCAGCAGCCCCAATATACAGGGGGTGAACACTGAAGCTTTCTTT CASSPNIQGVNTEAFF
TRBD2 NA TRBJ2-3 TRBV28 TGTGCCAGCAGTCCCCCAGCGGGAGTCTACCCAGATACGCAGTATTTT CASSPPAGVYPDTQYF
TRBD1 NA TRBJ1-5 TRBV7-9 TGTGCCAGCAGCGCCTCGGACAGGGTCTACCAGCCCCAGCATTTT CASSASDRVYQPQHF
NA NA TRBJ1-1 TRBV6-6 TGTGCCAGCAGTCAATCAACCCCCGGGGGAGCTTTCTTT CASSQSTPGGAFF
NA NA TRBJ1-1 TRBV27 TGTGCCAGCATCAAGAACACTGAAGCTTTCTTT CASIKNTEAFF
NA NA TRBJ2-3 TRBV6-5 TGTGCCACGAAGGGGGGGGGACACACAGATACGCAGTATTTT CATKGGGHTDTQYF
NA NA TRBJ1-2 TRBV28 TGTGCCAGCAGTCCCCTAGGGGATAGGCAGTACTATGGCTACACCTTC CASSPLGDRQYYGYTF
NA NA TRBJ1-1 TRBV5-4 TGTGCCAGCAGCTTGGCCGGGTTGATGAACACTGAAGCTTTCTTT CASSLAGLMNTEAFF
TRBD1 NA TRBJ1-2 TRBV6-5 TGTGCCAGCAGTAAAAGACAGGGGTATGGCTACACCTTC CASSKRQGYGYTF
TRBD2 NA TRBJ2-5 TRBV4-3 TGCGCCAGCAGCCAGGGACTAGCGGGGGCCGGGGAGACCCAGTACTTC CASSQGLAGAGETQYF
TRBD1 medium-sized TRBJ1-4 TRBV2 TGTGCCGGACAGGGGGCGGGAGAAAAACTGTTTTTT CAGQGAGEKLFF
NA NA TRBJ2-7 TRBV6-1 TGTGCCCGCAGTGAACGGTCCTTTCAGCAGTACTTC CARSERSFQQYF
NA NA TRBJ2-2 TRBV10-3 TGTGCCATCAGTGAGCTGCAGGGGGGTATGTCCGGGGAGCTGTTTTTT CAISELQGGMSGELFF
NA NA TRBJ2-3 TRBV7-3 TGTGCCAGCAGCCAAGGGGTCACAGATACGCAGTATTTT CASSQGVTDTQYF
NA NA TRBJ2-7 TRBV11-3 TGTGCCAGCAGCTTAGATCGACAGGCGAAGGGGAGCTCCTACGAGCAGTACTTC CASSLDRQAKGSSYEQYF
TRBD2 NA TRBJ2-3 TRBV9 TGTGCCAGTGGGGGAGGGCTGCGGGACACAGATACGCAGTATTTT CASGGGLRDTDTQYF
TRBD1 NA TRBJ2-1 TRBV7-8 TGTGCCAGCAGCTTCAGGACAGGGGCGGTTAATGAGCAGTTCTTC CASSFRTGAVNEQFF
NA NA TRBJ2-7 TRBV2 TGTGCCAGCAGTGATGCCAGGTCCTACGAGCAGTACTTC CASSDARSYEQYF